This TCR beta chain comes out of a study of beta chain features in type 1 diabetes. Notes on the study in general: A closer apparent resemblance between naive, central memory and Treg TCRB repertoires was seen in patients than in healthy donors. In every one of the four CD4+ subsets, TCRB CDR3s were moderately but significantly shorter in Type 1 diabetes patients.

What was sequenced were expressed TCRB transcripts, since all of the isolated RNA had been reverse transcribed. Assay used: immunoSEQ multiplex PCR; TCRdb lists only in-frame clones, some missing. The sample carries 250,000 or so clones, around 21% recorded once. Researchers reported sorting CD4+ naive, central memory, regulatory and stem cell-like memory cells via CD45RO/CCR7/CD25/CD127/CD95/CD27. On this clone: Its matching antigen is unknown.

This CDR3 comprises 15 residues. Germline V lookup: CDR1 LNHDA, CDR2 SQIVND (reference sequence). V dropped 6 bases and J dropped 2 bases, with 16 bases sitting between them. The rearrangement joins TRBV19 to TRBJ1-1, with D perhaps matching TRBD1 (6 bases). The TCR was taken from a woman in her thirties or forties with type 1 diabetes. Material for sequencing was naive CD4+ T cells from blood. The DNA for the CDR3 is TGTGCCAGTAGAATCGGTCAACAGGGAAACACTGAAGCTTTCTTT. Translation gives CASRIGQQGNTEAFF. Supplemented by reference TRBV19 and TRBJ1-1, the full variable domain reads DGGITQSPKYLFRKEGQNVTLSCEQNLNHDAMYWYRQDPGQGLRLIYYSQIVNDFQKGDIAEGYSVSREKKESFPLTVTSAQKNPTAFYLCASRIGQQGNTEAFFGQGTRLTVV.